Following are 29 T cell receptor beta chains from one sample sequenced in a study of regulatory T cells in long-lasting Graves disease. Time point given: newly diagnosed GD, antithyroid drugs for less than 3 months. Following extraction of RNA from PBMCs, that RNA was used to make the TCR library. Combining iRepertoire HTBI primers with Arm-PCR of CDR3 regions, the authors built TCR beta libraries. A single record per CDR3 protein comes from TCRdb applying MiXCR to the multiplex PCR reads. The repertoire holds 550,000 to 600,000 distinct CDR3 sequences, with roughly 15% as singletons. This same sample was also part of a study on T cells in Graves' hyperthyroidism and ophthalmopathy.

The sequences come from peripheral blood mononuclear cells (PBMCs), collected at new diagnosis, from a patient treated with antithyroid drugs. The receptors here all came from a man younger than 35 with Graves disease.

This clonotype came up many times. The chain is built from TRBV20-1 and TRBJ1-4, with D tentatively TRBD1 (6 bases). Trimming left V 1 base short and J 11 bases short, with 14 bases between. This CDR3 has 13 residues. CDR1 and CDR2 from the germline V gene are DFQATT and SNEGSKA (reference sequence). The CDR3 DNA is TGCAGTGCTAGAGGGACAGCTAAAAGGAAACTGTTTTTT. The encoded protein is CSARGTAKRKLFF.

This clonotype appeared many times. The gene calls are TRBV11-2 and TRBJ2-7, with 8 bases lining up with TRBD1. This CDR3 is built from 14 residues. CDR1 is SGHAT and CDR2 is FQNNGV in the germline V gene. J was trimmed by 6 bases and V by 5 bases; bases with no gene match: 9. CDR3 sequence reads: CASSKDRALGEQYF. The CDR3 DNA is TGTGCCAGCAGCAAGGACAGGGCGTTGGGCGAGCAGTACTTC.

This clonotype came up many times. The chain combines TRBV20-1 with TRBJ1-1, with 7 nucleotides matching TRBD1. Germline V lookup: CDR1 DFQATT, CDR2 SNEGSKA (reference sequence). The CDR3 is 13 amino acids. After removal of 6 bases from V and 1 base from J, the junction contained 5 bases not matched to a gene. As DNA, the CDR3 is TGCAGTGCCAGGGACAGATGGAACACTGAAGCTTTCTTT. This gives the protein CSARDRWNTEAFF.

Of note for this clonotype: With a much larger clone just one base away, this may be a read error. The rearrangement uses TRBV7-9 and TRBJ2-1; TRBD2 might be the D (5 bases). Germline V CDR1 and CDR2: SEHNR, FQNEAQ (reference sequence). The CDR3 covers 14 residues. CDR3 loop: CASSRLAAPDEQLF. The CDR3 region has the DNA TGTGCCAGCAGCCGGCTAGCCGCCCCGGATGAGCAGCTCTTC.

This chain links TRBV10-2 with TRBJ1-5; D remains unclear. Germline V gene sequence: CDR1 WSHSY, CDR2 SAAADI. The CDR3 length is 17 residues. Between the trimmed V and J ends, which lost 4 bases and 2 bases, there was a span of 18 bases. The CDR3 nucleotides are TGCGCCAGCAGTGGAGACACGCGGGGTAGTGGCAATCAGCCCCAGCATTTT. Amino acid sequence: CASSGDTRGSGNQPQHF.

This clonotype was counted only a few times. J is TRBJ2-3 and V is TRBV30; D remains unclear. The CDR3 covers 12 residues. Germline lookup yields CDR1 GTSNPN and CDR2 SVGIG (reference sequence). V was cut by 0 bases and J by 5 bases, with 6 bases left in between. CDR3: CAWSVTGDTQYF. The CDR3 bases are TGTGCCTGGAGTGTTACCGGAGATACGCAGTATTTT.

With respect to this clonotype: The junction departs from the called germline gene at one end, perhaps through a read error. The chain carries TRBV6-2 or TRBV6-3 and TRBJ2-2, with a weak D call TRBD2 (5 bases). Germline V gene data show CDR1 as MNHEY and CDR2 as SVGEGT. This CDR3 has 15 residues. The CDR3 here is CVSSYQPEAPGELFF. DNA for the CDR3: TGTGTCAGCAGTTACCAACCGGAGGCCCCCGGGGAGCTGTTTTTT.

The chain links TRBV19 to TRBJ2-1; D possibly corresponds to TRBD2 (7 bases). Germline CDR1 LNHDA, CDR2 SQIVND (reference sequence). V lost 3 bases and J 7 bases, leaving 19 bases between the germline ends. CDR3 size: 16 residues. The CDR3 DNA is TGTGCCAGTAGTATCAGGGGTGGGGGGGGAATGAATGAGCAGTTCTTC. It yields the protein CASSIRGGGGMNEQFF.

This clonotype was counted a few times. This chain links TRBV18 with TRBJ2-3; possibly TRBD1 or TRBD2 for D (5 bases each). Trimming took off 2 bases at V and 5 bases at J, with 17 bases between the two ends. The CDR3 totals 16 residues. Germline CDR1 KGHSH, CDR2 LQKENI. CDR3 sequence reads: CASSPEGMGQRDTQYF. CDR3 bases: TGTGCCAGCTCACCAGAGGGGATGGGGCAGCGAGATACGCAGTATTTT.

With respect to this clonotype: A much more abundant neighbour one base away suggests this may be a read error. CDR3 in DNA: TGTGCCAGCAGGGGACGGTCGAACACCGGGGGGCTGTTTTTT. Protein sequence: CASRGRSNTGGLFF. V usage is TRBV12-3 or TRBV12-4 and J usage is TRBJ2-2, with a weak D call TRBD2 (6 bases). CDR3 size: 14 residues.

This clonotype has more than one count but fewer than ten. The chain has TRBV6-4 and TRBJ1-6, with unresolved D. This CDR3 region has 16 residues. CDR1 and CDR2 (germline): MRHNA, SNTAGT. Trimming shortened V by 5 bases and J by 7 bases, and 18 bases separated the two germline ends. In DNA form, the CDR3 reads TGTGCCAGCAGTCGTGAGAGGAGGCCTTGGAATTCACCCCTCCACTTT. Translation gives CASSRERRPWNSPLHF.

This clonotype was picked up many times. The J gene is TRBJ1-3, the V gene TRBV28; D unclear. The CDR3 spans 14 residues. With 2 bases removed from V and 0 bases from J, the gap between germline ends came to 5 bases. Germline values: CDR1 MDHEN, CDR2 SYDVKM. The CDR3 here is CASSLGSSGNTIYF. The CDR3 DNA reads as TGTGCCAGCAGTTTAGGGAGCTCTGGAAACACCATATATTTT.

This clonotype was counted ten times or more. The rearrangement uses TRBV6-1 and TRBJ2-7, with 9 bases aligning to TRBD1. There are 15 residues in the CDR3. The germline CDR1 and CDR2 sequences are MNHNS and SASEGT. Germline trimming cut 5 bases from V and 0 bases from J; bases unmatched to any gene: 5. CDR3 nucleotides: TGTGCCAGCAGTCAGGGACAGGGAGGCTCCTACGAGCAGTACTTC. Translated: CASSQGQGGSYEQYF.

This clonotype was detected many times. V and J are TRBV7-6 and TRBJ2-3, with D perhaps matching TRBD2 (6 bases). This CDR3 has 16 residues. Germline CDR1 SGHVS, CDR2 FNYEAQ. The V end was cut by 2 bases, the J end by 2 bases, with 14 bases between. Here the CDR3 DNA reads TGTGCCAGCAGCTTACTCGTGGGGGGTAACACAGATACGCAGTATTTT. It is translated as CASSLLVGGNTDTQYF. Based on the CDR3 plus reference TRBV7-6 and TRBJ2-3, the full variable domain is GAGVSQSPRYKVTKRGQDVALRCDPISGHVSLYWYRQALGQGPEFLTYFNYEAQQDKSGLPNDRFSAERPEGSISTLTIQRTEQRDSAMYRCASSLLVGGNTDTQYFGPGTRLTVL.

This clonotype was observed a handful of times. CDR3 sequence reads: CASSLVVWGYGETQYF. The CDR3 DNA reads as TGTGCCAGCAGCTTAGTCGTTTGGGGGTATGGAGAGACCCAGTACTTC. The chain combines TRBV7-9 with TRBJ2-5, with D tentatively TRBD1 or TRBD2 (5 bases each). CDR1 is SEHNR and CDR2 is FQNEAQ in the germline V gene (reference sequence). This CDR3 contains 16 residues. With 1 base removed from V and 4 bases from J, the gap between germline ends came to 16 bases.

This clonotype showed up many times. The V and J genes are TRBV5-1 and TRBJ1-1, with 9 nucleotides matching TRBD1. This CDR3 is built from 17 residues. The J segment lost 0 bases and the V segment lost 4 bases, leaving 10 bases of the junction unmatched. Germline V gives CDR1 SGHRS, CDR2 YFSETQ. CDR3 sequence: CASSLGPGTGLNTEAFF. CDR3 nucleotides: TGCGCCAGCAGCCTGGGACCCGGGACAGGGCTGAACACTGAAGCTTTCTTT.

Many counts were recorded for this clonotype. The CDR3 DNA reads as TGCGCCAGCAGTCGGACAGCTAAGGACACTGAAGCTTTCTTT. It yields the protein CASSRTAKDTEAFF. The chain joins TRBV10-1 to TRBJ1-1, with TRBD1 as a possible D gene (6 bases). The CDR3 runs 14 residues. CDR1 is WNHNN, CDR2 SYGVQD, per germline (reference sequence). With 5 bases removed from V and 3 bases from J, the gap between germline ends came to 13 bases.

This clonotype was recorded at least ten times. The rearrangement joins TRBV11-2 to TRBJ2-7, with 7 bases fitting TRBD1. CDR1 SGHAT and CDR2 FQNNGV come from the germline V gene. The CDR3 runs to 16 residues. Unmatched junction bases numbered 8, after V lost 0 bases and J lost 3 bases. CDR3 sequence: CASSLDPQGRDYEQYF. The CDR3 DNA sequence: TGTGCCAGCAGCTTAGATCCACAGGGGCGCGACTACGAGCAGTACTTC.

The V gene is TRBV19, the J gene TRBJ2-7, with 9 bases aligning to TRBD1. Germline CDR1 and CDR2: LNHDA and SQIVND (reference sequence). This CDR3 comprises 15 residues. With V trimmed by 2 bases and J by 4 bases, 6 bases remained unmatched. CDR3 sequence (DNA): TGTGCCAGTAGTATAAGGACAGGGGAGAGATACGAGCAGTACTTC. Residues: CASSIRTGERYEQYF.

CDR3: CASSVRGSPGSPLHF. CDR3 DNA: TGTGCCAGCAGCGTCAGGGGGAGTCCCGGATCACCCCTCCACTTT. This chain joins TRBV9 and TRBJ1-6, with TRBD1 matching 7 bases. Germline assignment: CDR1 SGDLS and CDR2 YYNGEE. CDR3 length equals 15 residues. The V and J ends lost 2 bases and 10 bases, in that order; junction bases with no gene match: 9.

The table lists this clonotype with many counts. The chain joins TRBV11-1 to TRBJ1-1; perhaps TRBD1 as D (6 bases). Germline loops: CDR1 SGHAT, CDR2 FQDESV (reference sequence). V lost 5 bases to trimming and J lost 0 bases, with 16 bases between them. The CDR3 has 16 amino acids. The DNA for the CDR3 is TGTGCCAGCAGCCACCGGGGGCGAGGCATGAACACTGAAGCTTTCTTT. Translation: CASSHRGRGMNTEAFF.

This clonotype was found many times. The chain combines TRBV12-3 or TRBV12-4 with TRBJ2-7, with a weak D call TRBD1 (6 bases). V was pared by 5 bases and J by 7 bases, with 12 bases between. The CDR3 is 12 residues long. CDR3 sequence: CASSLTGPEQYF. The CDR3 nucleotides are TGTGCCAGCAGTCTGACAGGCCCTGAGCAGTACTTC.

This clonotype has at least ten counts. The chain is built from TRBV28 and TRBJ1-2; the D is unclear. The CDR3 is 14 residues long. V lost 3 bases and J lost 7, with 15 bases in between. Germline V lookup: CDR1 MDHEN, CDR2 SYDVKM. The CDR3 reads CASSLSAARGGYTF. CDR3 nucleotide sequence: TGTGCCAGCAGTTTGAGTGCTGCCCGCGGTGGCTACACCTTC.

A few counts support this clonotype. V and J are TRBV4-1 and TRBJ2-1, with D perhaps TRBD1 or TRBD2 (5 bases each). Germline CDR1 and CDR2: MGHRA and YSYEKL. The CDR3 has 11 amino acids. V lost 4 bases, J lost 15 bases, and 13 bases lay in between. The CDR3 nucleotides read TGCGCCAGCAGCCTACGGGGCGATCGGTTCTTC. As protein: CASSLRGDRFF.

V gene TRBV28 combines with J gene TRBJ2-7, with TRBD2 identical over 14 bases. J was trimmed by 2 bases and V by 6 bases; bases with no gene match: 9. This CDR3 is built from 17 residues. Germline V gives CDR1 MDHEN, CDR2 SYDVKM. The CDR3 coding sequence is TGTGCCAGCAGGGGGACTAGCGGGAGTTACAGCGCCTACGAGCAGTACTTC. Amino acids: CASRGTSGSYSAYEQYF. Filled out from reference TRBV28 and TRBJ2-7, the complete variable domain reads DVKVTQSSRYLVKRTGEKVFLECVQDMDHENMFWYRQDPGLGLRLIYFSYDVKMKEKGDIPEGYSVSREKKERFSLILESASTNQTSMYLCASRGTSGSYSAYEQYFGPGTRLTVT.

This clonotype has more than one count but fewer than ten. The chain joins TRBV6-2 or TRBV6-3 to TRBJ2-2; 7 nucleotides line up with TRBD1. Germline V lookup: CDR1 MNHEY, CDR2 SVGEGT. The CDR3 has 15 residues. The ends lost 6 bases at V and 0 bases at J; junction bases unmatched: 4. The CDR3 DNA follows: TGTGCCAGCAGGAGACAGGGCGCGAACACCGGGGAGCTGTTTTTT. Protein product: CASRRQGANTGELFF.

A few counts support this clonotype. The genes are TRBV7-6 and TRBJ2-7; TRBD1 aligns across 7 bases. This CDR3 has 14 residues. V gave up 5 bases and J gave up 6 bases; unmatched junction bases: 10. In germline, CDR1 is SGHVS, CDR2 FNYEAQ. The CDR3 coding sequence is TGTGCCAGCAGCAATGGACAGGACCGACTCGAGCAGTACTTC. Amino acid sequence: CASSNGQDRLEQYF.

This clonotype appeared a few times. This sequence joins TRBV2 and TRBJ2-3; D is possibly TRBD1 or TRBD2 (6 bases each). Germline V gene sequence: CDR1 SNHLY, CDR2 FYNNEI. The CDR3 is 15 amino acids. Trimming removed 6 bases at V and 4 bases at J, with 17 bases between. The chain's CDR3 is CASSFPGARPDTQYF. DNA of the CDR3: TGTGCCAGCAGCTTCCCGGGGGCGCGGCCAGATACGCAGTATTTT.

This clonotype was recorded many times. The genes are TRBV7-3 and TRBJ1-5; 9 bases are shared with TRBD1. The CDR3 loop spans 16 amino acids. In germline, CDR1 is SGHTA, CDR2 FQGTGA. The ends lost 4 bases at V and 7 bases at J; junction bases unmatched: 11. This chain's CDR3 is CASSSEGQGLRQPQHF. The CDR3 DNA reads TGTGCCAGCAGCTCCGAGGGACAGGGTTTACGGCAGCCCCAGCATTTT.